Below are 13 T cell receptor gamma chains sequenced from a single sample in a study of gamma delta lymphoproliferative disorders and STAT genes. Sequencing used genomic DNA taken from PBMCs of patients and controls. TCRdb fed the multiplex PCR reads to CATT. The repertoire includes fewer than 950 gamma-chain clones, roughly a quarter of them detected once, and roughly 20% sits in the top ten. Sequenced: blood. These receptors were taken from a human donor in good health.

This clone is labeled as large. This CDR3 is also generated by other DNA sequences in the sample. The chain couples TRGV10 to TRGJ1 or TRGJ2. The J gene, absent from TCRdb, was called here by matching the DNA to germline. TRGV10 is labeled an ORF, and its function is uncertain. The CDR3 spans 11 residues. J lost 7 bases, V lost 8 bases, and 6 bases had no gene match. CDR3 region: CAAWDRYKKLF. DNA for the CDR3: TGTGCTGCGTGGGATAGGTATAAGAAACTCTTT.

By frequency in the sample, this clone is large. This rearrangement joins TRGV9 to TRGJ1 or TRGJ2. As TCRdb names no J gene, one was assigned here on the basis of a DNA match to germline. Germline V gene lookup returns CDR1 GITISATS and CDR2 ISYDGTV (reference sequence). This CDR3 has 12 amino acids. The junction had 7 bases not matched to a gene; V was cut back by 9 bases and J by 2 bases. This chain's CDR3 is CALGPYYYKKLF. In DNA, the CDR3 is TGTGCCTTGGGGCCCTATTATTATAAGAAACTCTTT.

A remark on this clone: The protein given by TCRdb reflects a much larger clone and differs at residue 3 from this DNA's translation, likely from a read error; the protein shown is the DNA's translation. The chain couples TRGV4 to TRGJ1 or TRGJ2. Since TCRdb gives no J gene, matching the DNA to germline was used here to assign it. Per the germline V gene, CDR1 is EGSTGY and CDR2 is YDSYTSSV. This CDR3 spans 14 amino acids. The CDR3 DNA is TGTGCCCCCTGGGACCGCCCCGGGCGTTATAAGAAACTCTTT. Amino acids: CAPWDRPGRYKKLF.

This clone is judged medium-sized. The chain joins TRGV5P to TRGJ1 or TRGJ2. TCRdb is silent on the J gene; assignment here came from matching the DNA to germline. TRGV5P is described as a pseudogene. This CDR3 is built from 16 residues. The CDR3 protein is CATWGHREDYYYKKLF. CDR3 coding DNA: TGTGCCACCTGGGGCCACCGAGAGGATTATTATTATAAGAAACTCTTT.

This clone is large in the sample. The CDR3 sequence: CATWVCSDWIKTF. The CDR3 nucleotides read TGTGCCACCTGGGTTTGTAGTGATTGGATCAAGACGTTT. The rearrangement joins TRGV3 to TRGJP2. TCRdb does not report a J gene; here it was assigned by matching the DNA to germline references. The CDR3 loop spans 13 amino acids. Germline V gives CDR1 VTNTFY, CDR2 YDVSTARD (reference sequence). V trimming: 5 bases; J trimming: 3 bases; junction bases outside the gene matches: 3.

In its sample, this clone is large. The chain employs TRGV4 and TRGJ1 or TRGJ2. The J gene, absent from TCRdb, was called here by matching the DNA to germline. Germline trimming cut 6 bases from V and 11 bases from J; bases unmatched to any gene: 7. This CDR3 contains 10 residues. Germline V lookup: CDR1 EGSTGY, CDR2 YDSYTSSV. CDR3 loop: CATWKGEKLF. CDR3 nucleotides: TGTGCCACCTGGAAGGGAGAGAAACTCTTT.

The rearrangement joins TRGV10 to TRGJ1 or TRGJ2. No J gene is reported in TCRdb; it was inferred here by comparing the DNA with germline. TRGV10 is given ORF status, its function remaining uncertain. The length of the CDR3 is 12 residues. V lost 8 bases and J lost 9; bases outside the gene matches: 11. CDR3 sequence (DNA): TGTGCTGCGTGGGGGAACTTCGGTAAGAAACTCTTT. It encodes CAAWGNFGKKLF.

The CDR3 loop is CATWVRTGWFKIF. The CDR3 DNA reads as TGTGCCACCTGGGTACGAACTGGTTGGTTCAAGATATTT. The chain is built from TRGV2 and TRGJP1. In the absence of a J gene in TCRdb, the DNA was matched to germline to assign it here. The CDR3 is 13 residues long. In germline, CDR1 is EGSNGY, CDR2 YDSYNSKV. J was trimmed by 5 bases and V by 5 bases; bases with no gene match: 5.

This clone has a handful of counts. The protein that TCRdb holds for this DNA derives from a much larger clone and differs from the translated DNA at residue 7, which likely indicates a read error; the protein shown here is translated from the DNA. The chain couples TRGV10 to TRGJP1. The J gene comes from matching the DNA to germline here; TCRdb lacks it. TRGV10 is designated an ORF whose function remains uncertain. This CDR3 contains 13 residues. CDR3 DNA sequence: TGTGCTGCGTGGGATACCGCTGGTTGGTTCAAGATATTT. Translating gives CAAWDTAGWFKIF.

As concerns this clone: The DNA is left out, because the CDR3 cannot be placed on it with certainty; the CDR3 is given as TCRdb lists it. For the V gene the call is TRGV8; the J gene has no call. The CDR3 totals 19 residues, both ends included. Germline V gene lookup returns CDR1 VENAVY and CDR2 YDSYNSRV. The CDR3 loop is CATWDSLIIRNSLAVEQHF.

The chain has TRGV3 and TRGJP. TCRdb does not report a J gene; here it was assigned by matching the DNA to germline references. V was clipped by 0 bases and J by 3 bases; unmatched bases: 2. Germline V lookup: CDR1 VTNTFY, CDR2 YDVSTARD (reference sequence). The CDR3 has 17 residues. CDR3 protein: CATWDRQQELGKKIKVF. In nucleotides, the CDR3 is TGTGCCACCTGGGACAGGCAGCAAGAGTTGGGCAAAAAAATCAAGGTATTT.

J is TRGJP1 and V is TRGV4. No J gene was available from TCRdb, and it was assigned here by a germline match of the DNA. The CDR3 contains 14 residues. CDR1 and CDR2 (germline): EGSTGY, YDSYTSSV. With 0 bases clipped from V and 11 bases from J, the junction kept 9 bases outside the gene matches. The CDR3 region is CATWDGLGTWFKIF. As DNA, the CDR3 is TGTGCCACCTGGGATGGGCTGGGGACCTGGTTCAAGATATTT.

About this clone: The DNA is omitted, as the CDR3 cannot be located on it reliably, and the CDR3 follows TCRdb's listing. V gene assignment gives TRGV10, but the J gene was left uncalled. TRGV10 is an open reading frame, and its role is uncertain. With termini counted, the CDR3 has 18 amino acids. CDR3 amino acids: CAADLYLKRNSLAVEQHF.